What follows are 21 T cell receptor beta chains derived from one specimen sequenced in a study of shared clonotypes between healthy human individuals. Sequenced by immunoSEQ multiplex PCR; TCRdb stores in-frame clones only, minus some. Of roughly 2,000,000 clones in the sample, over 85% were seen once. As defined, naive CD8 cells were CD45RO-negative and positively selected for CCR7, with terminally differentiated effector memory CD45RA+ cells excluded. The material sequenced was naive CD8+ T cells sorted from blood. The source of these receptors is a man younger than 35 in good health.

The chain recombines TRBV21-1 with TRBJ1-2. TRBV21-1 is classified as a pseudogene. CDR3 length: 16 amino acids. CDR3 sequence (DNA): TGTGCCAGCAGCAAAGAAATAGGGCCGGCACACGGTGGCTACACCTTC. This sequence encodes CASSKEIGPAHGGYTF.

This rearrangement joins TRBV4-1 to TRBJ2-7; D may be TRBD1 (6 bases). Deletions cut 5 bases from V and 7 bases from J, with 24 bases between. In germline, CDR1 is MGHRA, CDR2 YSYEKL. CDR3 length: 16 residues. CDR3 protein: CASSDLGGTPSGEQYF. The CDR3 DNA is TGCGCCAGCAGCGACCTGGGTGGGACACCGTCTGGTGAGCAGTACTTC.

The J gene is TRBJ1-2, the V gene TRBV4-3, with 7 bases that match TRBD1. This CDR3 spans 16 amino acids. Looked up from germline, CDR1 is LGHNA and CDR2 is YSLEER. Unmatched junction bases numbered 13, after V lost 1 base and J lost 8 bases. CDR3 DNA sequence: TGCGCCAGCAGCCAAGGAGGGGAAGGGGGCTGGGGCGGCTACACCTTC. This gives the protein CASSQGGEGGWGGYTF.

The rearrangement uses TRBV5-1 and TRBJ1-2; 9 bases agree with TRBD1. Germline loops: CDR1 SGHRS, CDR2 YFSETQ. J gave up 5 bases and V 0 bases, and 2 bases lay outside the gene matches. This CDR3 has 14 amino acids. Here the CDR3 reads CASSLAGTGYGYTF. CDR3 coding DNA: TGCGCCAGCAGCTTGGCCGGGACAGGGTATGGCTACACCTTC.

The CDR3 DNA reads as TGCGCCAGCAGCACCCAGGGTGCTTACGAGCAGTACTTC. Residues: CASSTQGAYEQYF. The rearrangement uses TRBV4-1 and TRBJ2-7, with D tentatively TRBD1 (5 bases). The V end lost 5 bases, the J end lost 4 bases, and 12 bases lay between the germline ends. CDR1 is MGHRA, CDR2 YSYEKL, per germline. The CDR3 is 13 amino acids.

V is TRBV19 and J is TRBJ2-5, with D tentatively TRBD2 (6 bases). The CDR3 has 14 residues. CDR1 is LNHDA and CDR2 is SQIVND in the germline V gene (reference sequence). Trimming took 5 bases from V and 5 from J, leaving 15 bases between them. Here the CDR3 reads CASSPTGEAETQYF. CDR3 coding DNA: TGTGCCAGTAGTCCTACTGGGGAGGCGGAGACCCAGTACTTC.

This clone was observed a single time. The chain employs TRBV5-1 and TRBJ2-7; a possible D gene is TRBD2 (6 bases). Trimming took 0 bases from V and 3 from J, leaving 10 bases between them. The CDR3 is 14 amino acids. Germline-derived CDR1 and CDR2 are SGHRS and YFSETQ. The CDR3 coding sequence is TGCGCCAGCAGCTTGGGACTAGAAGACTACGAGCAGTACTTC. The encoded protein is CASSLGLEDYEQYF.

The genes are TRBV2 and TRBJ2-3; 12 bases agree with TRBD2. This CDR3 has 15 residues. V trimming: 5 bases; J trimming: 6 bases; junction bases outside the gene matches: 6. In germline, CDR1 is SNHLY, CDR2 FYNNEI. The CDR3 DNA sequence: TGTGCCAGCAGTAGACTAGCGGGGGATTTCGATACGCAGTATTTT. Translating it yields CASSRLAGDFDTQYF.

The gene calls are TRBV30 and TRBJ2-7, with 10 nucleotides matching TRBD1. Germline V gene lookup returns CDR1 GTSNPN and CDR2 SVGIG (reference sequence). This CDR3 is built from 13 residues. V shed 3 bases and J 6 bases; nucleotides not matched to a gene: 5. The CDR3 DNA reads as TGTGCCTGGAGCTTCGGGACAGGGGCCGAGCAGTACTTC. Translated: CAWSFGTGAEQYF.

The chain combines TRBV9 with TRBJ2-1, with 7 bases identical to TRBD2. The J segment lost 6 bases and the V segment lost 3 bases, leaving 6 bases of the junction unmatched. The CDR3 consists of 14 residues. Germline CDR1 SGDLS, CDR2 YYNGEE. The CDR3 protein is CASSESTSFNEQFF. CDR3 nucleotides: TGTGCCAGCAGCGAATCGACTAGCTTCAATGAGCAGTTCTTC.

The CDR3 DNA reads as TGCGCCAGCAGCCAATATACCGGGGCCACAGATACGCAGTATTTT. Amino acids: CASSQYTGATDTQYF. This chain links TRBV4-3 with TRBJ2-3; D is perhaps TRBD1 or TRBD2 (5 bases each). V lost 2 bases, J lost 2 bases, and 11 bases lay in between. The CDR3 loop spans 15 amino acids. Germline V gene sequence: CDR1 LGHNA, CDR2 YSLEER.

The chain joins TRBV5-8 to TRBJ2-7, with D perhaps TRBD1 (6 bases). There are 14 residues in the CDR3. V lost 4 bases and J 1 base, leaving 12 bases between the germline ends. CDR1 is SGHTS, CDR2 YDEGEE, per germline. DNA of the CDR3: TGTGCCAGCAGCGACAGGTATCAATCCTACGAGCAGTACTTC. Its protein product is CASSDRYQSYEQYF. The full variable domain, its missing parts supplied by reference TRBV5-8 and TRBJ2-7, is EAGVTQSPTHLIKTRGQQATLRCSPISGHTSVYWYQQALGLGLQFLLWYDEGEERNRGNFPPRFSGRQFPNYSSELNVNALELEDSALYLCASSDRYQSYEQYFGPGTRLTVT.

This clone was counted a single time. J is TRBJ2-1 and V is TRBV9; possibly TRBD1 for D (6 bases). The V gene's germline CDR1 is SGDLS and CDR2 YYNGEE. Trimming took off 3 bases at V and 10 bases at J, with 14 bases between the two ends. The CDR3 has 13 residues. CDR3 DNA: TGTGCCAGCAGCGACTCAACAGGGTACGAGCAGTTCTTC. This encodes CASSDSTGYEQFF.

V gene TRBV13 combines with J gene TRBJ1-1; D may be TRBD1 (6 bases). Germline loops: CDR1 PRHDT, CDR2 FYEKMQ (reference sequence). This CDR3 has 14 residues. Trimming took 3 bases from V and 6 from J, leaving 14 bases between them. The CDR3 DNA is TGTGCCAGCAGCTTCGCGCGGGGGGCTGCTGAAGCTTTCTTT. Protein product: CASSFARGAAEAFF.

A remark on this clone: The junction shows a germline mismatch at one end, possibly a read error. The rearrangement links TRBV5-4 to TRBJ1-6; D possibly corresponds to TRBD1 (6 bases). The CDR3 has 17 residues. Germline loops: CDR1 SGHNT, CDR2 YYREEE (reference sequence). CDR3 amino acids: CASSQDPGAERGSPLHF. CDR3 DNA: TGCGCCAGCAGCCAAGATCCGGGGGCGGAAAGAGGTTCACCCCTCCACTTT.

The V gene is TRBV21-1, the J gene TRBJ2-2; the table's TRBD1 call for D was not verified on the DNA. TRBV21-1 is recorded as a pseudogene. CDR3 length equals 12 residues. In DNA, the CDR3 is TGTGCCAGCAGCATGACAGGGGTGGTGCTGTTTTTT. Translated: CASSMTGVVLFF.

CDR3 loop: CASSERAPYEQYF. DNA of the CDR3: TGTGCCAGCAGCGAGAGGGCCCCGTACGAGCAGTACTTC. The V call is TRBV7-2, the J call TRBJ2-7, with a weak D call TRBD2 (5 bases). Germline lookup yields CDR1 SGHTA and CDR2 FQGNSA. The V end was cut by 5 bases, the J end by 4 bases, with 12 bases between. The CDR3 contains 13 residues.

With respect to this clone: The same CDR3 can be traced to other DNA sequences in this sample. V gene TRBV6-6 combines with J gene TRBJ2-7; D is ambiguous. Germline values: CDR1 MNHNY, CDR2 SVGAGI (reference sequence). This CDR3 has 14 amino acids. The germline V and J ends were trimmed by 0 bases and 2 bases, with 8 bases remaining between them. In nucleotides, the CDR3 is TGTGCCAGCAGTTACTCATCCGGAACCTACGAGCAGTACTTC. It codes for CASSYSSGTYEQYF.

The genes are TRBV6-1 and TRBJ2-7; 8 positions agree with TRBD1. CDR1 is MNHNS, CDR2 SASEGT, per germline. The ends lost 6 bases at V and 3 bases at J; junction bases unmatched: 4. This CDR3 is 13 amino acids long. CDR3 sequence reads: CASRTGGDYEQYF. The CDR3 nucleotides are TGTGCCAGCAGAACAGGGGGAGACTACGAGCAGTACTTC.

The CDR3 spells CASSYRPVDTQYF. The CDR3 nucleotides read TGTGCCAGCAGCTACAGACCAGTGGATACGCAGTATTTT. V and J are TRBV25-1 and TRBJ2-3; D uncertain. V lost 6 bases, J lost 6 bases, and 13 bases lay in between. Germline V lookup: CDR1 MGHDK, CDR2 SYGVNS. The CDR3 contains 13 residues.

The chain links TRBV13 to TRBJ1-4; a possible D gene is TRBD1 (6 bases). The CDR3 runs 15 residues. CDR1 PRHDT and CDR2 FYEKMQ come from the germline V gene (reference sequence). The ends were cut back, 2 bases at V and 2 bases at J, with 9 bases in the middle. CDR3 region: CASSLRQETNEKLFF. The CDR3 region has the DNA TGTGCCAGCAGCTTACGACAGGAGACTAATGAAAAACTGTTTTTT. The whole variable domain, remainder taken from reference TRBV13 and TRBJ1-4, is AAGVIQSPRHLIKEKRETATLKCYPIPRHDTVYWYQQGPGQDPQFLISFYEKMQSDKGSIPDRFSAQQFSDYHSELNMSSLELGDSALYFCASSLRQETNEKLFFGSGTQLSVL.